This T cell receptor (beta chain) was identified during a study of Graves' ophthalmopathy and Graves' hyperthyroidism. Study-wide results and caveats: Ophthalmopathy cases were distinguished from stable hyperthyroidism by a 13-signature model, reaching about 91% sensitivity and around 83% specificity.

Amplification targeted the TCR beta CDR3 regions, with RNA transcripts as the source material. Amplification began with first-round RT-PCR using HTBI primers, then second-round multiplex PCR was performed. TCRdb redid the calling of the multiplex PCR reads with MiXCR, one entry per CDR3 protein. The table includes approximately 410,000 distinct CDR3 sequences, just over 15% detected once. CDR1 and CDR2 from the germline V gene are MNHNS and SASEGT. This CDR3 contains 15 residues. V lost 7 bases to trimming and J lost 1 base; unmatched junction nucleotides: 7. This clonotype has ten or more counts. Its specificity is unknown.

Sequencing was performed on peripheral blood. The chain links TRBV6-1 to TRBJ2-5; 9 nucleotides match TRBD2. This clonotype originated in a woman in her late teens or twenties with stable Graves' hyperthyroidism. The CDR3 sequence is CASKKRGELQETQYF. The CDR3 bases are TGTGCCAGCAAAAAGCGGGGGGAACTCCAAGAGACCCAGTACTTC.